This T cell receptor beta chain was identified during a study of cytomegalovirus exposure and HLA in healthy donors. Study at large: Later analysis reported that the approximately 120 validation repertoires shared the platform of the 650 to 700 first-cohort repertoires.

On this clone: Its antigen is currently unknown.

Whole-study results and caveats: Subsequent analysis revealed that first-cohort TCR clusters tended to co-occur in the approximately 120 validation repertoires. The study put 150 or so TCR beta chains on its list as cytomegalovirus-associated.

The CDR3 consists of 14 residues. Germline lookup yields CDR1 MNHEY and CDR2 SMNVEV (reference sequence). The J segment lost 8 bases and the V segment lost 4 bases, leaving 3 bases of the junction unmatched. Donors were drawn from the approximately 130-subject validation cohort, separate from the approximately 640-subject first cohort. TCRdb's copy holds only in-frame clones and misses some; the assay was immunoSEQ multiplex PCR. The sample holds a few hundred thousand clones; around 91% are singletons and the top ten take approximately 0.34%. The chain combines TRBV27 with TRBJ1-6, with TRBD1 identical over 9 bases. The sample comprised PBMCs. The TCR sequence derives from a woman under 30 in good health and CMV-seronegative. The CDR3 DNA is TGTGCCAGCAGTTCGAACAGGGGGCATTCACCCCTCCACTTT. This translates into CASSSNRGHSPLHF.